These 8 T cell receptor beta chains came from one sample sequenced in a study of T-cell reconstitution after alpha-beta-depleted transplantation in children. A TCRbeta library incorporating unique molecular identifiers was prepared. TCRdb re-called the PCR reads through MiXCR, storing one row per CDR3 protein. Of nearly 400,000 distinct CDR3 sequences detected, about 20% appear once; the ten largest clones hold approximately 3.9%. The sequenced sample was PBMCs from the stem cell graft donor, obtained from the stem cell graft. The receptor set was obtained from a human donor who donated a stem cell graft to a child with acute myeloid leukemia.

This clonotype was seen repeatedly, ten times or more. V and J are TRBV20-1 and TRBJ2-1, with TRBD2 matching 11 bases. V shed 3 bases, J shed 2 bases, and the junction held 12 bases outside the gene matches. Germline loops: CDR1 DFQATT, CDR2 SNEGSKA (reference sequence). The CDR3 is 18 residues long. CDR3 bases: TGCAGTGCTAGGGGGGTAGCGGGAGGGCCAGGAACCTACAATGAGCAGTTCTTC. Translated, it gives CSARGVAGGPGTYNEQFF.

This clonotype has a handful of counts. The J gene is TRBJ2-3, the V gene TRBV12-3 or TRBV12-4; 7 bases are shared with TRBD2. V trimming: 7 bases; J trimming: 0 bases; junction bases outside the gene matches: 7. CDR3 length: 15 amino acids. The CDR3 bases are TGTGCCAGCACCCATCCACTAGCGAGCACAGATACGCAGTATTTT. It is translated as CASTHPLASTDTQYF.

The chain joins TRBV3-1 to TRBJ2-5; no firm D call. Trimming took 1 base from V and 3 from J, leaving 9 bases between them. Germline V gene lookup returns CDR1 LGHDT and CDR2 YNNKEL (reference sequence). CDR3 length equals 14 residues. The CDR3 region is CASSQGGIEETQYF. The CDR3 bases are TGTGCCAGCAGCCAAGGTGGAATTGAAGAGACCCAGTACTTC.

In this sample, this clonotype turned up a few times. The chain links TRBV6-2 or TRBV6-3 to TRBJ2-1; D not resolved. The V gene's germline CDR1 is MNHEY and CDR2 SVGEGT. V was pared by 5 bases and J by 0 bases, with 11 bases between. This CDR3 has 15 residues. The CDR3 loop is CASSIAVSSYNEQFF. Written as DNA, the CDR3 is TGTGCCAGCAGTATAGCCGTAAGCTCCTACAATGAGCAGTTCTTC.

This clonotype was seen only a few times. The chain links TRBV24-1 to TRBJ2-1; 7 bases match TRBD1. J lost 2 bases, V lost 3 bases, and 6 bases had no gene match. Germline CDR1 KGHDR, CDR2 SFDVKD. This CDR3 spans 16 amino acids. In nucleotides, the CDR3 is TGTGCCACCAGTGATATCCGGGACAGAGCCTACAATGAGCAGTTCTTC. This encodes CATSDIRDRAYNEQFF.

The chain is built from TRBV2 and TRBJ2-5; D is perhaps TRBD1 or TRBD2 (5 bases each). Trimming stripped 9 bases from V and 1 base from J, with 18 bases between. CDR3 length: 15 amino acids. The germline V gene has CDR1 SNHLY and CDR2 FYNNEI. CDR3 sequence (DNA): TGTGCCAGGCGTAGGGGCCCGGGATCCCAAGAGACCCAGTACTTC. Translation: CARRRGPGSQETQYF.

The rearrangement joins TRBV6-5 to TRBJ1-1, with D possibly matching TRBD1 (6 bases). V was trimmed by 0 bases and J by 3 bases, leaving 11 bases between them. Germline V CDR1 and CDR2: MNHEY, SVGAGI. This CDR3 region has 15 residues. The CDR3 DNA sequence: TGTGCCAGCAGTTACTCCTCCGGGGGCTACACTGAAGCTTTCTTT. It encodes CASSYSSGGYTEAFF.

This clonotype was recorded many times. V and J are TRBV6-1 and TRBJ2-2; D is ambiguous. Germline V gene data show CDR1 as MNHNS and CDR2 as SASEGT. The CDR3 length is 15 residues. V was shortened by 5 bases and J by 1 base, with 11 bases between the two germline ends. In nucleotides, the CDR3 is TGTGCCAGCAGTCTCCAGACTTGGAACACCGGGGAGCTGTTTTTT. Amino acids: CASSLQTWNTGELFF.